These 28 T cell receptor beta chains were sequenced from one sample in a study of shared clonotypes between healthy human individuals. Libraries were prepared by immunoSEQ multiplex PCR; TCRdb keeps only in-frame clonotypes and omits some of them. The sample has around 1.4 million clones; about 98.5% are singletons. Material for sequencing was naive CD4+ T cells sorted from blood. Subset described: CD45RA+ positively selected. These TCRs come from a man aged 30-40 years in good health.

A word on this clone: This sample includes further DNA sequences coding for the same CDR3. The chain joins TRBV5-1 to TRBJ2-7; D possibly corresponds to TRBD2 (5 bases). The CDR3 totals 14 residues. In germline, CDR1 is SGHRS, CDR2 YFSETQ. V lost 0 bases and J lost 2, with 9 bases in between. CDR3: CASSLGVRAYEQYF. The CDR3 DNA sequence: TGCGCCAGCAGCTTGGGGGTGCGGGCCTACGAGCAGTACTTC.

This chain links TRBV18 with TRBJ2-3; no clear D. Trimming left V 1 base short and J 2 bases short, with 13 bases between. The CDR3 loop spans 16 amino acids. Germline CDR1 is KGHSH and CDR2 is LQKENI. The CDR3 DNA reads as TGTGCCAGCTCACCACTGGGAACCCCAGCCACAGATACGCAGTATTTT. The encoded protein is CASSPLGTPATDTQYF. Based on the CDR3 plus reference TRBV18 and TRBJ2-3, the full variable domain is NAGVMQNPRHLVRRRGQEARLRCSPMKGHSHVYWYRQLPEEGLKFMVYLQKENIIDESGMPKERFSAEFPKEGPSILRIQQVVRGDSAAYFCASSPLGTPATDTQYFGPGTRLTVL.

The chain joins TRBV28 to TRBJ2-7; D ambiguous. The CDR3 spans 13 residues. CDR1 and CDR2 (germline): MDHEN, SYDVKM. The V and J ends lost 4 bases and 8 bases respectively, with 15 bases between them. CDR3 sequence (DNA): TGTGCCAGCAGTTCCCCGGGCGTTCTTAAGCAGTACTTC. Amino acid sequence: CASSSPGVLKQYF.

CDR3 region: CASKTPTGQGRYTGELFF. CDR3 in DNA: TGTGCCAGTAAAACCCCTACCGGGCAGGGGAGGTACACCGGGGAGCTGTTTTTT. The V and J genes are TRBV19 and TRBJ2-2; D is possibly TRBD1 or TRBD2 (6 bases each). There are 18 residues in the CDR3. Trimming left V 7 bases short and J 3 bases short, with 24 bases between. Germline V gives CDR1 LNHDA, CDR2 SQIVND (reference sequence).

The J gene is TRBJ1-1, the V gene TRBV2, with 8 bases lining up with TRBD1. Germline CDR1 SNHLY, CDR2 FYNNEI. V dropped 4 bases and J dropped 6; count of bases not matched to a gene: 4. The CDR3 contains 13 residues. The chain's CDR3 is CASSGTGMSEAFF. CDR3 DNA: TGTGCCAGCAGTGGGACAGGGATGTCTGAAGCTTTCTTT. The full variable domain, its missing parts supplied by reference TRBV2 and TRBJ1-1, is EPEVTQTPSHQVTQMGQEVILRCVPISNHLYFYWYRQILGQKVEFLVSFYNNEISEKSEIFDDQFSVERPDGSNFTLKIRSTKLEDSAMYFCASSGTGMSEAFFGQGTRLTVV.

The rearrangement uses TRBV6-1 and TRBJ1-3; D remains ambiguous. V gave up 2 bases and J gave up 0 bases, with 11 bases separating them. CDR1 MNHNS and CDR2 SASEGT come from the germline V gene. This CDR3 is 16 amino acids long. CDR3 sequence: CASSETLPNSGNTIYF. CDR3 DNA: TGTGCCAGCAGTGAAACCCTACCCAACTCTGGAAACACCATATATTTT.

The chain recombines TRBV30 with TRBJ1-4; TRBD1 agrees at 8 bases. The CDR3 has 15 residues. Germline V gives CDR1 GTSNPN, CDR2 SVGIG (reference sequence). Trimming cost V 0 bases and J 7 bases; bases outside gene matches: 7. CDR3 coding DNA: TGTGCCTGGAGTGTAGCAGACAGGGGCGGTGAAAAACTGTTTTTT. Protein product: CAWSVADRGGEKLFF.

This clone was detected once. V usage is TRBV28 and J usage is TRBJ2-4, with D uncertain. There are 15 residues in the CDR3. V lost 6 bases and J 6 bases, leaving 18 bases between the germline ends. From germline, CDR1 is MDHEN and CDR2 SYDVKM. For the CDR3, the DNA is TGTGCCAGCAGCCCCCCTGGCGTCGTCGGAAACATTCAGTACTTC. This encodes CASSPPGVVGNIQYF.

The V gene is TRBV4-1, the J gene TRBJ1-1; 8 bases map to TRBD1. CDR1 and CDR2 from the germline V gene are MGHRA and YSYEKL. The CDR3 spans 13 residues. V lost 5 bases and J lost 6; bases outside the gene matches: 5. Here the CDR3 reads CASSIDRGAEAFF. Written as DNA, the CDR3 is TGCGCCAGCAGCATAGACAGGGGCGCTGAAGCTTTCTTT.

The chain uses TRBV5-1 and TRBJ2-7, with 9 bases that match TRBD1. This CDR3 spans 15 amino acids. V lost 4 bases, J lost 4 bases, and 9 bases stayed unmatched. The germline V gene has CDR1 SGHRS and CDR2 YFSETQ. CDR3 amino acids: CASSRGQGNLYEQYF. CDR3 coding DNA: TGCGCCAGCAGCAGGGGACAGGGAAATTTGTACGAGCAGTACTTC.

The rearrangement uses TRBV28 and TRBJ2-7; TRBD2 matches 11 bases. The CDR3 totals 13 residues. The V and J ends lost 11 bases and 2 bases, in that order; junction bases with no gene match: 5. CDR1 MDHEN and CDR2 SYDVKM come from the germline V gene. The CDR3 here is CAGGGLAAYEQYF. CDR3 DNA sequence: TGTGCCGGGGGGGGACTAGCGGCCTACGAGCAGTACTTC.

This chain connects TRBV21-1 to TRBJ2-3; TRBD2 was called by the table and not checked on the DNA. TRBV21-1 is reported as a pseudogene. CDR3 length: 14 amino acids. The CDR3 nucleotides read TGTGCCAGCAGCAACAGGTTAGCGACAGATACGCAGTATTTT. Its protein is CASSNRLATDTQYF.

This chain joins TRBV5-1 and TRBJ2-5, with a weak D call TRBD1 (5 bases). V was pared by 4 bases and J by 2 bases, with 18 bases between. This CDR3 is 16 amino acids long. The germline V gene has CDR1 SGHRS and CDR2 YFSETQ. CDR3 sequence reads: CASSGAGAPGQETQYF. CDR3 bases: TGCGCCAGCAGCGGAGCAGGCGCCCCAGGGCAAGAGACCCAGTACTTC.

This CDR3 is CASSVGSGSTYEQYF. DNA of the CDR3: TGTGCCAGCAGCGTTGGTAGCGGGAGTACTTACGAGCAGTACTTC. The V call is TRBV9, the J call TRBJ2-7; 9 nucleotides match TRBD2. V dropped 2 bases and J dropped 4; count of bases not matched to a gene: 7. The CDR3 loop spans 15 amino acids. Germline loops: CDR1 SGDLS, CDR2 YYNGEE.

This clone was recorded once. The V and J genes are TRBV2 and TRBJ1-5, with D unresolved. The CDR3 extends over 16 amino acids. V shed 6 bases and J shed 0 bases, with 15 bases lying between them. The germline V gene has CDR1 SNHLY and CDR2 FYNNEI. The CDR3 protein is CASRGVPRDSNQPQHF. The CDR3 coding sequence is TGTGCCAGCAGGGGAGTTCCGAGGGATAGCAATCAGCCCCAGCATTTT.

The J gene is TRBJ2-2, the V gene TRBV21-1; the table names TRBD2, a call not compared with the DNA. TRBV21-1 is flagged as a pseudogene. This CDR3 is built from 15 residues. Here the CDR3 reads CASLLAGGHTGELFF. The CDR3 DNA is TGTGCCAGCCTCCTAGCGGGAGGTCACACCGGGGAGCTGTTTTTT.

The V and J genes are TRBV2 and TRBJ1-2; D not resolved. The CDR3 loop spans 13 amino acids. Germline CDR1 SNHLY, CDR2 FYNNEI. Trimming shortened V by 1 base and J by 1 base, and 4 bases separated the two germline ends. This chain's CDR3 is CASSEGINYGYTF. The CDR3 DNA follows: TGTGCCAGCAGTGAAGGAATTAACTATGGCTACACCTTC. The whole variable domain, remainder taken from reference TRBV2 and TRBJ1-2, is EPEVTQTPSHQVTQMGQEVILRCVPISNHLYFYWYRQILGQKVEFLVSFYNNEISEKSEIFDDQFSVERPDGSNFTLKIRSTKLEDSAMYFCASSEGINYGYTFGSGTRLTVV.

Here the CDR3 reads CASSLGRGALAYEQYF. The CDR3 bases are TGTGCCAGCAGCTTGGGAAGGGGAGCTTTGGCTTACGAGCAGTACTTC. The V call is TRBV7-2, the J call TRBJ2-7; D is perhaps TRBD1 or TRBD2 (5 bases each). Germline-derived CDR1 and CDR2 are SGHTA and FQGNSA. CDR3 length: 16 residues. V gave up 3 bases and J gave up 4 bases, with 19 bases separating them.

This chain joins TRBV5-4 and TRBJ2-1; 12 bases agree with TRBD1. The J segment lost 6 bases and the V segment lost 4 bases, leaving 11 bases of the junction unmatched. This CDR3 contains 17 residues. Germline loops: CDR1 SGHNT, CDR2 YYREEE (reference sequence). Here the CDR3 DNA reads TGTGCCAGCAGCATCGGACCGACGGGACAGGGGGCCAATGAGCAGTTCTTC. Encoded protein: CASSIGPTGQGANEQFF.

The V and J genes are TRBV9 and TRBJ2-5; D is unresolved. Trimming removed 3 bases from V and 2 bases from J, with 14 bases in between. Germline lookup yields CDR1 SGDLS and CDR2 YYNGEE. The CDR3 is 15 amino acids. This CDR3 is CASSANPFRQETQYF. CDR3 bases: TGTGCCAGCAGCGCCAACCCCTTTAGACAAGAGACCCAGTACTTC.

The chain is built from TRBV7-9 and TRBJ2-5; D may be TRBD1 (5 bases). The length of the CDR3 is 18 residues. The V end was cut by 5 bases, the J end by 2 bases, with 24 bases between. Germline-derived CDR1 and CDR2 are SEHNR and FQNEAQ (reference sequence). CDR3 protein: CASSGVTVGFWEQETQYF. CDR3 bases: TGTGCCAGCAGCGGGGTGACAGTTGGATTCTGGGAACAAGAGACCCAGTACTTC.

The chain combines TRBV11-3 with TRBJ2-2; perhaps D is TRBD1 or TRBD2 (5 bases each). The CDR3 loop spans 15 amino acids. Germline V gene sequence: CDR1 SGHNT, CDR2 YENEEA. Trimming removed 4 bases from V and 4 bases from J, with 13 bases in between. DNA of the CDR3: TGTGCCAGCAGCTCGGGGACGGTGGCCACCGGGGAGCTGTTTTTT. Translating it yields CASSSGTVATGELFF.

The chain carries TRBV27 and TRBJ2-1; D is uncertain. Germline values: CDR1 MNHEY, CDR2 SMNVEV (reference sequence). Trimming left V 8 bases short and J 2 bases short, with 10 bases between. This CDR3 has 13 residues. The CDR3 DNA reads as TGTGCCAGCCACCGCCCGCCCTACAATGAGCAGTTCTTC. Residues: CASHRPPYNEQFF.

This chain links TRBV2 with TRBJ2-7; perhaps TRBD2 as D (6 bases). Trimming removed 0 bases at V and 8 bases at J, with 26 bases between. The CDR3 runs 18 residues. Germline CDR1 SNHLY, CDR2 FYNNEI. CDR3 region: CASSEAPPPVTGGSKQYF. The CDR3 coding sequence is TGTGCCAGCAGTGAAGCGCCTCCCCCGGTAACAGGAGGGAGTAAGCAGTACTTC.

The chain carries TRBV4-1 and TRBJ2-1, with TRBD2 matching 7 bases. Looked up from germline, CDR1 is MGHRA and CDR2 is YSYEKL. V gave up 4 bases and J gave up 3 bases; unmatched junction bases: 12. This CDR3 spans 17 amino acids. CDR3 region: CASSPQPSAGIYNEQFF. The CDR3 DNA follows: TGCGCCAGCAGCCCCCAGCCTTCAGCGGGAATCTACAATGAGCAGTTCTTC.

The CDR3 DNA sequence: TGCAGCGCCGGACAGGCTGTGGAGACCCAGTACTTC. It codes for CSAGQAVETQYF. The rearrangement uses TRBV29-1 and TRBJ2-5; TRBD1 matches at 7 bases. After removal of 7 bases from V and 5 bases from J, the junction contained 7 bases not matched to a gene. Germline lookup yields CDR1 SQVTM and CDR2 ANQGSEA. The CDR3 totals 12 residues.

V usage is TRBV6-5 and J usage is TRBJ1-5, with a tentative D call TRBD1 (6 bases). V was trimmed by 5 bases and J by 7 bases, leaving 12 bases between them. There are 13 residues in the CDR3. CDR1 and CDR2 from the germline V gene are MNHEY and SVGAGI. CDR3 DNA: TGTGCCAGCAGTCCGGGACACGGCCAGCCCCAGCATTTT. This sequence encodes CASSPGHGQPQHF.

This rearrangement joins TRBV28 to TRBJ1-5, with 9 bases identical to TRBD1. After removal of 7 bases from V and 5 bases from J, the junction contained 15 bases not matched to a gene. Germline V gene sequence: CDR1 MDHEN, CDR2 SYDVKM. The CDR3 runs to 17 residues. The CDR3 loop reads CASTSAPGQGYDQPQHF. CDR3 nucleotide sequence: TGTGCCAGCACCAGTGCCCCCGGACAGGGGTACGATCAGCCCCAGCATTTT.